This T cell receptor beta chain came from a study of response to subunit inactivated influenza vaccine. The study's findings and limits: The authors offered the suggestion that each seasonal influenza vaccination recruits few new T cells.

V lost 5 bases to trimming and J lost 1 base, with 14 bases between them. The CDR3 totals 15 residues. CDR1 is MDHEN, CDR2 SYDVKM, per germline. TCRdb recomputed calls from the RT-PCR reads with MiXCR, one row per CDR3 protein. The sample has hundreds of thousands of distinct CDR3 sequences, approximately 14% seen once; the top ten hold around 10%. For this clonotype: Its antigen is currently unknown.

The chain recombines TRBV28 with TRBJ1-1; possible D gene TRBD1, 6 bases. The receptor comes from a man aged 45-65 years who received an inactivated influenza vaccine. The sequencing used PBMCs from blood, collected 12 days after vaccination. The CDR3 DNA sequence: TGTGCCAGCAGTGAAACCGGGACACCGAACACTGAAGCTTTCTTT. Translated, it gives CASSETGTPNTEAFF.